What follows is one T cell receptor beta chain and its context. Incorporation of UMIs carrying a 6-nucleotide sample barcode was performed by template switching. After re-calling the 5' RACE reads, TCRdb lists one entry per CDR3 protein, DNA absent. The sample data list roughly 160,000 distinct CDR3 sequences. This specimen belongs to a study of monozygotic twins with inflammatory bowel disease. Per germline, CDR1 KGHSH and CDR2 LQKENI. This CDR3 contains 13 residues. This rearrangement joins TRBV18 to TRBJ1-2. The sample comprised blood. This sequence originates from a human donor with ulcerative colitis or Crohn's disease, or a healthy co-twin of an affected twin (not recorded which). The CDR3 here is CASSPGKSYGYTF.